A selection of T cell receptor beta chains follows, all from one sample in a study of T cell changes during pregnancy in multiple sclerosis. Method: immunoSEQ multiplex PCR; TCRdb's copy keeps in-frame clones and lacks some. The repertoire has about 76,000 clones, around 93% of them found once; the top ten carry approximately 2.5%. Here the sequenced sample was peripheral blood, taken in the second trimester of pregnancy. Source of these receptors: a female donor with multiple sclerosis, enrolled in a pregnancy study. Each CDR3 is given with its conserved first and last residue. The D gene is left open where the match is weak. The size entry is marked missing in some rows and otherwise reads once, few, many or a size class.

d_gene: .; abundance: .; v_gene: TRBV6-5; j_gene: TRBJ2-1; CDR3aa: CASSLVAGNTYNEQFF; CDR3nt: TGTGCCAGCAGTTTGGTGGCGGGTAACACCTACAATGAGCAGTTCTTC
d_gene: .; abundance: .; v_gene: TRBV6-6; j_gene: TRBJ2-2; CDR3aa: CASKESGGELFF; CDR3nt: TGTGCCAGTAAGGAGTCTGGAGGGGAGCTGTTTTTT
d_gene: .; abundance: .; v_gene: TRBV9; j_gene: TRBJ2-3; CDR3aa: CASSGSGTLTDTQYF; CDR3nt: TGTGCCAGCAGCGGATCCGGGACTCTGACAGATACGCAGTATTTT
d_gene: .; abundance: .; v_gene: TRBV6-1; j_gene: TRBJ1-5; CDR3aa: CASSEALRTASNQPQHF; CDR3nt: TGTGCCAGCAGTGAAGCGCTTCGGACAGCTAGCAATCAGCCCCAGCATTTT
d_gene: TRBD2; abundance: .; v_gene: TRBV11-3; j_gene: TRBJ2-3; CDR3aa: CASSLEPPGTSGGSDTQYF; CDR3nt: TGTGCCAGCAGCTTAGAACCCCCCGGGACTAGCGGGGGGTCAGATACGCAGTATTTT
d_gene: .; abundance: few; v_gene: TRBV5-4; j_gene: TRBJ1-1; CDR3aa: CASSLEQGNTEAFF; CDR3nt: TGTGCCAGCAGCTTGGAACAGGGGAACACTGAAGCTTTCTTT
d_gene: .; abundance: .; v_gene: TRBV2; j_gene: TRBJ1-1; CDR3aa: CASTRTSEAFF; CDR3nt: TGTGCCAGCACCCGGACAAGTGAAGCTTTCTTT
d_gene: .; abundance: .; v_gene: TRBV5-1; j_gene: TRBJ2-1; CDR3aa: CASSTSGTYNEQFF; CDR3nt: TGCGCCAGCAGCACGAGCGGAACCTACAATGAGCAGTTCTTC
d_gene: TRBD2; abundance: .; v_gene: TRBV27; j_gene: TRBJ2-3; CDR3aa: CASSKTSGGGLTDTQYF; CDR3nt: TGTGCCAGCAGCAAGACTAGCGGGGGGGGCCTCACAGATACGCAGTATTTT
d_gene: .; abundance: .; v_gene: TRBV4-2; j_gene: TRBJ1-4; CDR3aa: CASSQGPPGGQKLFF; CDR3nt: TGTGCCAGCAGCCAAGGGCCTCCGGGAGGACAAAAACTGTTTTTT
d_gene: .; abundance: once; v_gene: TRBV7-9; j_gene: TRBJ1-2; CDR3aa: CASSFPTGGMSNYGYTF; CDR3nt: TGTGCCAGCAGCTTCCCGACCGGGGGAATGTCTAACTATGGCTACACCTTC
d_gene: .; abundance: .; v_gene: TRBV18; j_gene: TRBJ2-5; CDR3aa: CASSPVRTEETQYF; CDR3nt: TGTGCCAGCTCACCAGTTAGGACAGAAGAGACCCAGTACTTC
d_gene: .; abundance: .; v_gene: TRBV4-1; j_gene: TRBJ2-2; CDR3aa: CASSQRDFWDPNTGELFF; CDR3nt: TGCGCCAGCAGCCAACGGGACTTCTGGGACCCGAACACCGGGGAGCTGTTTTTT
d_gene: .; abundance: .; v_gene: TRBV7-8; j_gene: TRBJ1-2; CDR3aa: CASSLARSVTGVSNYGYTF; CDR3nt: TGTGCCAGCAGCTTAGCCAGGTCTGTGACAGGCGTCTCTAACTATGGCTACACCTTC
d_gene: .; abundance: once; v_gene: TRBV4-2; j_gene: TRBJ2-1; CDR3aa: CASSQDGPGNEQFF; CDR3nt: TGTGCCAGCAGCCAAGATGGGCCAGGCAATGAGCAGTTCTTC
d_gene: TRBD2; abundance: once; v_gene: TRBV10-3; j_gene: TRBJ2-7; CDR3aa: CAISEPLGGGTSGSAYEQYF; CDR3nt: TGTGCCATCAGTGAGCCACTCGGGGGGGGGACTAGCGGGAGTGCCTACGAGCAGTACTTC
d_gene: .; abundance: once; v_gene: TRBV5-1; j_gene: TRBJ2-1; CDR3aa: CASSEPRGFNEQFF; CDR3nt: TGCGCCAGCAGCGAACCCAGGGGATTCAATGAGCAGTTCTTC
d_gene: .; abundance: .; v_gene: TRBV29-1; j_gene: TRBJ2-1; CDR3aa: CSVAGGMRNEQFF; CDR3nt: TGCAGCGTTGCCGGCGGGATGCGTAATGAGCAGTTCTTC
d_gene: .; abundance: .; v_gene: TRBV25-1; j_gene: TRBJ2-5; CDR3aa: CASSDRELEETQYF; CDR3nt: TGTGCCAGCAGTGATCGGGAGCTGGAAGAGACCCAGTACTTC
d_gene: TRBD1; abundance: .; v_gene: TRBV6-4; j_gene: TRBJ1-1; CDR3aa: CASRGPGQGTRNTEAFF; CDR3nt: TGTGCCAGCAGGGGCCCGGGACAGGGGACTCGGAACACTGAAGCTTTCTTT
d_gene: TRBD1; abundance: .; v_gene: TRBV2; j_gene: TRBJ1-6; CDR3aa: CASSSGRGRGDNSPLHF; CDR3nt: TGTGCCAGCAGCTCGGGACGGGGCAGGGGGGATAATTCACCCCTCCACTTT
d_gene: .; abundance: .; v_gene: TRBV6-1; j_gene: TRBJ1-2; CDR3aa: CASSESEAANYGYTF; CDR3nt: TGTGCCAGCAGTGAAAGCGAGGCGGCGAACTATGGCTACACCTTC
d_gene: TRBD1; abundance: few; v_gene: TRBV7-9; j_gene: TRBJ1-6; CDR3aa: CASSSGQGLALHF; CDR3nt: TGTGCCAGCAGCTCAGGACAGGGGCTAGCCCTCCACTTT
d_gene: TRBD1; abundance: .; v_gene: TRBV5-1; j_gene: TRBJ1-5; CDR3aa: CASSLGQPNQPQHF; CDR3nt: TGCGCCAGCAGCCTGGGACAGCCCAATCAGCCCCAGCATTTT
d_gene: .; abundance: .; v_gene: TRBV7-6; j_gene: TRBJ1-3; CDR3aa: CASSPPGVGNTIYF; CDR3nt: TGTGCCAGCAGCCCTCCGGGAGTGGGAAACACCATATATTTT
d_gene: .; abundance: .; v_gene: TRBV18; j_gene: TRBJ2-7; CDR3aa: CASSPDSSYEQYF; CDR3nt: TGTGCCAGCTCACCCGACAGCTCCTACGAGCAGTACTTC
d_gene: .; abundance: .; v_gene: TRBV5-1; j_gene: TRBJ2-1; CDR3aa: CASSEAPNNEQFF; CDR3nt: TGCGCCAGCAGCGAGGCCCCTAACAATGAGCAGTTCTTC
d_gene: .; abundance: few; v_gene: TRBV7-3; j_gene: TRBJ2-3; CDR3aa: CASSLTVIGSSTDTQYF; CDR3nt: TGTGCCAGCAGCTTAACGGTAATAGGGAGCAGCACAGATACGCAGTATTTT
d_gene: .; abundance: .; v_gene: TRBV9; j_gene: TRBJ2-1; CDR3aa: CASSVAGGIEQFF; CDR3nt: TGTGCCAGCAGCGTAGCTGGGGGGATCGAGCAGTTCTTC
d_gene: TRBD2; abundance: .; v_gene: TRBV19; j_gene: TRBJ2-4; CDR3aa: CASSIALAGPWDIQYF; CDR3nt: TGTGCCAGTAGTATAGCATTAGCGGGGCCATGGGACATTCAGTACTTC
d_gene: TRBD2; abundance: .; v_gene: TRBV2; j_gene: TRBJ2-1; CDR3aa: CASSEGRGGPYNEQFF; CDR3nt: TGTGCCAGCAGTGAGGGGCGGGGGGGCCCCTACAATGAGCAGTTCTTC
d_gene: .; abundance: .; v_gene: TRBV15; j_gene: TRBJ2-1; CDR3aa: CATSRGNLENEQFF; CDR3nt: TGTGCCACCAGCAGAGGAAATCTCGAGAATGAGCAGTTCTTC
d_gene: .; abundance: .; v_gene: TRBV12-2; j_gene: TRBJ1-5; CDR3aa: CASRLATTATWNQPQHF; CDR3nt: TGTGCAAGTCGCTTAGCTACGACTGCGACTTGGAATCAGCCCCAGCATTTT
d_gene: .; abundance: .; v_gene: TRBV5-6; j_gene: TRBJ1-1; CDR3aa: CASSLAGVTEAFF; CDR3nt: TGTGCCAGCAGCTTGGCCGGGGTCACTGAAGCTTTCTTT
d_gene: TRBD2; abundance: .; v_gene: TRBV7-2; j_gene: TRBJ2-5; CDR3aa: CASSLVGLAEGETQYF; CDR3nt: TGTGCCAGCAGCTTAGTTGGCCTAGCGGAAGGAGAGACCCAGTACTTC
d_gene: TRBD2; abundance: .; v_gene: TRBV4-2; j_gene: TRBJ2-3; CDR3aa: CASTSGREGDTQYF; CDR3nt: TGTGCCAGCACCTCTGGGCGGGAGGGAGATACGCAGTATTTT
d_gene: TRBD1; abundance: .; v_gene: TRBV27; j_gene: TRBJ1-2; CDR3aa: CASSSTTGRYGYTF; CDR3nt: TGTGCCAGCAGTTCAACGACAGGGAGGTATGGCTACACCTTC
d_gene: .; abundance: .; v_gene: TRBV6-1; j_gene: TRBJ1-2; CDR3aa: CASTQTYGYTF; CDR3nt: TGTGCCAGCACACAGACCTATGGCTACACCTTC
d_gene: TRBD1; abundance: .; v_gene: TRBV2; j_gene: TRBJ1-2; CDR3aa: CASRADRVKYGYTF; CDR3nt: TGTGCCAGCAGAGCGGACAGGGTAAAATATGGCTACACCTTC
d_gene: TRBD1; abundance: .; v_gene: TRBV13; j_gene: TRBJ2-7; CDR3aa: CASTSSGTGDYEQYF; CDR3nt: TGTGCCAGCACTTCCTCCGGGACAGGGGACTACGAGCAGTACTTC
d_gene: TRBD1; abundance: .; v_gene: TRBV27; j_gene: TRBJ2-5; CDR3aa: CASSPTGVETQYF; CDR3nt: TGTGCCAGCAGTCCTACAGGGGTGGAGACCCAGTACTTC
d_gene: TRBD1; abundance: .; v_gene: TRBV4-1; j_gene: TRBJ1-1; CDR3aa: CASSHPGQVRAFF; CDR3nt: TGCGCCAGCAGCCATCCCGGACAGGTACGAGCTTTCTTT